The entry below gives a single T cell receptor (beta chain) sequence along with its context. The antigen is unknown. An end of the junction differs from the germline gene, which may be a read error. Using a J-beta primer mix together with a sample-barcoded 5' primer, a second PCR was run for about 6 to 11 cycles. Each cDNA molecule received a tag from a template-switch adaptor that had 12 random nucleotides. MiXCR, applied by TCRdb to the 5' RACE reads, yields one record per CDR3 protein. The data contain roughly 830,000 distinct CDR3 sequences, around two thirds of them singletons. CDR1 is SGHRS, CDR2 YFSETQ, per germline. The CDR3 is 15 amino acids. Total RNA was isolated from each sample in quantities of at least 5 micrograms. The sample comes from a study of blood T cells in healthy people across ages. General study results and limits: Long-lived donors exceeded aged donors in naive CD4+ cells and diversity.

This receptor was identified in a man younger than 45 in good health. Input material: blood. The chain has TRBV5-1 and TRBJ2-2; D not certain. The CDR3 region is CACSLLPDGTGELFF. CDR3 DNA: TGCGCCTGCAGCTTGTTGCCGGATGGGACCGGGGAGCTGTTTTTT.